Listed here is a single TCR beta chain. A much more abundant neighbour one base away suggests this may be a read error. This CDR3 comprises 13 residues. V dropped 8 bases and J dropped 5 bases, with 16 bases sitting between them. Germline V gene data show CDR1 as MGHRA and CDR2 as YSYEKL. Genomic DNA served as template for TCR beta VDJ and CDR3 profiling. TCRdb reprocessed the reads with MiXCR, giving one entry per CDR3 protein. Among 450,000 to 550,000 distinct CDR3 sequences, under 40% were seen once, and the ten largest hold approximately 0.82%. Before being chosen for sequencing, patients had shown CD8+CD57+ cell expansion by flow cytometry. The enrolled patients all had severe acquired aplastic anemia. The record originates from a study of CD8+CD57+ T cells in acquired aplastic anemia. Across the study: The study obtained an average of roughly 2.9 ug of DNA from sorted CD4+ and CD8+ cells.

This chain uses TRBV4-1 with TRBJ2-7; a possible D gene is TRBD1 (6 bases). The sample comprised sorted CD4+, CD8+, or CD8+CD57+ T cells (not recorded which) from PBMCs. The sequence came from a human donor with aplastic anemia. The CDR3 protein is CASGKTGSHEQYF. In nucleotides, the CDR3 is TGCGCCAGCGGCAAAACAGGGTCCCACGAGCAGTACTTC.